This record covers a single T cell receptor (beta chain). These data belong to a study of shared clonotypes between healthy human individuals. The repertoire was sequenced with immunoSEQ multiplex PCR; TCRdb's copy has only in-frame clones and lacks some. There are 2 million to 2.5 million clones in the sample; just under 95% occur only once, and roughly 0.34% lies in the top ten. Germline values: CDR1 SGHVS, CDR2 FQNEAQ. Deletions cut 1 base from V and 9 bases from J, with 13 bases between. The CDR3 runs 13 residues. The source material was naive CD4+ T cells from PBMCs. Subset here: CD45RA+ positively selected. The chain joins TRBV7-8 to TRBJ2-7, with TRBD1 as a possible D gene (6 bases). This TCR came from a man between 18 and 35 years old in good health. Some clones in this sample may be carry-over from other donors' samples. The CDR3 bases are TGTGCCAGCAGCTTAGAACAGGGCTCGAGGCAGTACTTC. Its translation: CASSLEQGSRQYF.